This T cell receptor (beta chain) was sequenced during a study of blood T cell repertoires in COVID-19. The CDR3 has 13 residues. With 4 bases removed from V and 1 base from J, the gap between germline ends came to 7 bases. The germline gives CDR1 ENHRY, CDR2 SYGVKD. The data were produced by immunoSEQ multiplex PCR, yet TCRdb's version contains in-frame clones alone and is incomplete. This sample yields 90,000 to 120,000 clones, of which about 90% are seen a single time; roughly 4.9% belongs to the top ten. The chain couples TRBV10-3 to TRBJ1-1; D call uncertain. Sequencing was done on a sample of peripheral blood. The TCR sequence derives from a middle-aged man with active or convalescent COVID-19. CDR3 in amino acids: CAISVTENTEAFF. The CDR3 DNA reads TGTGCCATCAGTGTTACAGAGAACACTGAAGCTTTCTTT.